Presented here are 30 T cell receptor beta chains from one specimen sequenced in a study of CD4 T cells in relation to SARS-CoV-2 and coronaviruses. Before the COVID-19 pandemic, during about 2011-2019, CD4+ T cells were taken from unexposed donors. Only in-frame clones appear in the TCRdb table, and some are missing; sequencing was by immunoSEQ multiplex PCR. Here the sample spans approximately 64,000 clones, over 90% being singletons. Sequencing was carried out using naive CD4+ T cells from PBMCs. Stated subset: naive CD4+ T cells isolated by negative enrichment. The receptor source for this set is a human donor in good health.

The CDR3 spells CASSSDGANYGYTF. The CDR3, as DNA: TGTGCCAGCAGCTCGGACGGGGCTAACTATGGCTACACCTTC. The rearrangement joins TRBV7-3 to TRBJ1-2, with D unclear. This CDR3 is built from 14 residues. V lost 4 bases, J lost 0 bases, and 9 bases lay in between. Per germline, CDR1 SGHTA and CDR2 FQGTGA.

This chain connects TRBV7-9 to TRBJ2-6; D unclear. The germline CDR1 and CDR2 sequences are SEHNR and FQNEAQ (reference sequence). The CDR3 runs 14 residues. The V end lost 1 base, the J end lost 4 bases, and 5 bases lay between the germline ends. CDR3 DNA sequence: TGTGCCAGCAGCTTAGTGGGCGGGGCCAACGTCCTGACTTTC. Its protein product is CASSLVGGANVLTF.

This chain links TRBV18 with TRBJ2-2, with D possibly TRBD2 on 5 matching bases. Germline CDR1 and CDR2: KGHSH and LQKENI. V lost 3 bases to trimming and J lost 7 bases, with 9 bases between them. The CDR3 totals 13 residues. CDR3 DNA: TGTGCCAGCTCACCCCTAGGGAGCGGGGAGCTGTTTTTT. Translating it yields CASSPLGSGELFF. Based on the CDR3 plus reference TRBV18 and TRBJ2-2, the full variable domain is NAGVMQNPRHLVRRRGQEARLRCSPMKGHSHVYWYRQLPEEGLKFMVYLQKENIIDESGMPKERFSAEFPKEGPSILRIQQVVRGDSAAYFCASSPLGSGELFFGEGSRLTVL.

This clone turned up a few times. CDR3 in DNA: TGTGCCAGCAGAATAGACAGCCATAACACCGGGGAGCTGTTTTTT. Protein: CASRIDSHNTGELFF. The chain uses TRBV6-5 and TRBJ2-2; maybe TRBD1 (5 bases). The CDR3 loop spans 15 amino acids. Deletions cut 6 bases from V and 2 bases from J, with 13 bases between. Looked up from germline, CDR1 is MNHEY and CDR2 is SVGAGI.

The J gene is TRBJ2-2, the V gene TRBV10-1, with TRBD2 as a possible D gene (6 bases). The CDR3 has 13 residues. CDR1 and CDR2 (germline): WNHNN, SYGVQD (reference sequence). V was clipped by 6 bases and J by 3 bases, with 8 bases between them. The DNA for the CDR3 is TGCGCCAGCAGACGGGAGCACACCGGGGAGCTGTTTTTT. Translated: CASRREHTGELFF.

The chain links TRBV20-1 to TRBJ2-7; D call uncertain. This CDR3 has 11 residues. Germline lookup yields CDR1 DFQATT and CDR2 SNEGSKA (reference sequence). V dropped 3 bases and J dropped 6 bases, with 9 bases sitting between them. CDR3 DNA sequence: TGCAGTGCTAGTCACAAGTTCGAGCAGTACTTC. Residues: CSASHKFEQYF.

The chain has TRBV3-1 (or the pseudogene TRBV3-2) and TRBJ1-6; maybe TRBD1 (6 bases). The V and J ends lost 1 base and 9 bases respectively, with 13 bases between them. Germline V gives CDR1 LGHDT, CDR2 YNNKEL (reference sequence). This CDR3 has 15 amino acids. The CDR3 region has the DNA TGTGCCAGCAGCCAAGGAGGGGGGGTAAGTTCACCCCTCCACTTT. Translating it yields CASSQGGGVSSPLHF.

The genes are TRBV28 and TRBJ1-2; 8 bases line up with TRBD1. This CDR3 is 14 amino acids long. Per germline, CDR1 MDHEN and CDR2 SYDVKM. The ends lost 3 bases at V and 5 bases at J; junction bases unmatched: 5. The CDR3 region is CASSFPTGGYGYTF. The DNA for the CDR3 is TGTGCCAGCAGTTTCCCCACAGGGGGTTATGGCTACACCTTC.

The rearrangement links TRBV28 to TRBJ2-5; 8 bases fit TRBD2. V lost 4 bases, J lost 4 bases, and 11 bases stayed unmatched. Germline CDR1 and CDR2: MDHEN and SYDVKM. The CDR3 length is 16 residues. This CDR3 is CASSSLNGRAGETQYF. For the CDR3, the DNA is TGTGCCAGCAGTTCCTTAAACGGGAGGGCGGGAGAGACCCAGTACTTC.

V usage is TRBV4-2 and J usage is TRBJ2-5; TRBD2 matches 8 bases. The CDR3 has 16 amino acids. The trim removed 0 bases at V and 2 bases at J, leaving 5 bases unmatched. Germline V CDR1 and CDR2: LGHNA, YNFKEQ. CDR3: CASSQDGTRRQETQYF. For the CDR3, the DNA is TGTGCCAGCAGCCAAGACGGGACTAGGCGACAAGAGACCCAGTACTTC.

The chain has TRBV15 and TRBJ1-4; 10 bases agree with TRBD1. Germline V gene data show CDR1 as LNHNV and CDR2 as YYDKDF (reference sequence). This CDR3 has 17 amino acids. Trimming at V came to 6 bases and at J to 6 bases, leaving 13 bases not matched to a gene. The DNA of the CDR3 is TGTGCCACCAGAACCGGGACAGGGGCGGGCCTGGATGAAAAACTGTTTTTT. Its protein product is CATRTGTGAGLDEKLFF.

This clone has just one count. The chain has TRBV7-9 and TRBJ2-1; a possible D gene is TRBD2 (6 bases). Germline-derived CDR1 and CDR2 are SEHNR and FQNEAQ (reference sequence). Trimming removed 0 bases from V and 2 bases from J, with 14 bases in between. The CDR3 runs to 17 residues. CDR3 sequence (DNA): TGTGCCAGCAGCTTAGCGGGGGTTAGGGAGGCCTACAATGAGCAGTTCTTC. Its protein product is CASSLAGVREAYNEQFF.

V gene TRBV6-4 combines with J gene TRBJ2-7; 7 bases fit TRBD1. Germline assignment: CDR1 MRHNA and CDR2 SNTAGT. The CDR3 covers 15 residues. The junction had 13 bases not matched to a gene; V was cut back by 6 bases and J by 5 bases. For the CDR3, the DNA is TGTGCCAGCAGACGGGATGTAGGGGGCGCGGACGAGCAGTACTTC. Protein sequence: CASRRDVGGADEQYF.

The chain uses TRBV7-3 and TRBJ2-1; 7 nucleotides agree with TRBD2. This CDR3 is built from 15 residues. With 2 bases clipped from V and 6 bases from J, the junction kept 7 bases outside the gene matches. Germline-derived CDR1 and CDR2 are SGHTA and FQGTGA. The chain's CDR3 is CASSLSRESGNEQFF. The CDR3 nucleotides are TGTGCCAGCAGCTTATCGCGGGAGTCCGGCAATGAGCAGTTCTTC.

The chain combines TRBV28 with TRBJ2-4; D perhaps matches TRBD1 (5 bases). Per the germline V gene, CDR1 is MDHEN and CDR2 is SYDVKM. The length of the CDR3 is 17 residues. Trimming took off 1 base at V and 0 bases at J, with 13 bases between the two ends. CDR3 region: CASSLSFRTLAKNIQYF. The CDR3 bases are TGTGCCAGCAGTTTATCTTTCCGGACATTAGCCAAAAACATTCAGTACTTC.

V and J are TRBV24-1 and TRBJ2-3, with 12 bases aligning to TRBD2. Per the germline V gene, CDR1 is KGHDR and CDR2 is SFDVKD. This CDR3 region has 17 residues. With 3 bases clipped from V and 2 bases from J, the junction kept 5 bases outside the gene matches. CDR3 in DNA: TGTGCCACCAGTGATGCGACTAGCGGGAGTTACACAGATACGCAGTATTTT. This translates into CATSDATSGSYTDTQYF.

In DNA form, the CDR3 reads TGTGCCAGCAGTCTACCGGGACAGCGGACCTATAGCAATCAGCCCCAGCATTTT. Its protein is CASSLPGQRTYSNQPQHF. The chain is built from TRBV6-6 and TRBJ1-5; TRBD1 matches at 7 bases. The CDR3 has 18 residues. V shed 5 bases, J shed 0 bases, and the junction held 13 bases outside the gene matches. Per the germline V gene, CDR1 is MNHNY and CDR2 is SVGAGI (reference sequence).

The rearrangement links TRBV18 to TRBJ1-1; D unresolved. This CDR3 has 15 amino acids. Germline CDR1 KGHSH, CDR2 LQKENI. Trimming left V 0 bases short and J 4 bases short, with 12 bases between. The CDR3 region has the DNA TGTGCCAGCTCACCACCGAGCCGCGGGAGCACTGAAGCTTTCTTT. It translates to CASSPPSRGSTEAFF.

The V gene is TRBV7-9, the J gene TRBJ1-2; D is unresolved. The V end was cut by 1 base, the J end by 8 bases, with 20 bases between. Germline V lookup: CDR1 SEHNR, CDR2 FQNEAQ (reference sequence). The CDR3 contains 16 residues. The CDR3 region is CASSLGGPGRSGGYTF. CDR3 DNA sequence: TGTGCCAGCAGCTTAGGAGGGCCGGGTAGGTCGGGCGGCTACACCTTC.

This rearrangement joins TRBV19 to TRBJ1-2, with 10 bases fitting TRBD1. The CDR3 spans 16 residues. J gave up 8 bases and V 3 bases, and 12 bases lay outside the gene matches. Germline V lookup: CDR1 LNHDA, CDR2 SQIVND (reference sequence). The DNA of the CDR3 is TGTGCCAGTAGTATGGACCTGGGGACAGGGGCGGTCGGCTACACCTTC. This sequence encodes CASSMDLGTGAVGYTF.

V and J are TRBV18 and TRBJ2-2; perhaps TRBD2 as D (5 bases). V dropped 6 bases and J dropped 3 bases, with 17 bases sitting between them. CDR1 KGHSH and CDR2 LQKENI come from the germline V gene. The CDR3 runs to 16 residues. The chain's CDR3 is CASSPVALGDTGELFF. CDR3 DNA sequence: TGTGCCAGCTCCCCTGTAGCCTTGGGAGACACCGGGGAGCTGTTTTTT.

This chain links TRBV3-1 (or the pseudogene TRBV3-2) with TRBJ2-2, with D unclear. The V end was cut by 3 bases, the J end by 4 bases, with 6 bases between. This CDR3 has 13 amino acids. CDR1 and CDR2 from the germline V gene are LGHDT and YNNKEL (reference sequence). CDR3 sequence reads: CASSQYGTGELFF. CDR3 DNA: TGTGCCAGCAGCCAGTATGGCACCGGGGAGCTGTTTTTT.

V usage is TRBV5-1 and J usage is TRBJ2-1, with TRBD2 as a possible D gene (6 bases). V lost 0 bases, J lost 3 bases, and 10 bases lay in between. This CDR3 contains 15 residues. CDR1 SGHRS and CDR2 YFSETQ come from the germline V gene. CDR3 coding DNA: TGCGCCAGCAGCTTGGGGACTACAATCTACAATGAGCAGTTCTTC. Protein product: CASSLGTTIYNEQFF.

The chain employs TRBV5-4 and TRBJ2-1; 8 bases map to TRBD2. V trimming: 4 bases; J trimming: 5 bases; junction bases outside the gene matches: 5. In germline, CDR1 is SGHNT, CDR2 YYREEE (reference sequence). This CDR3 is 14 amino acids long. The CDR3 loop reads CASSRELADNEQFF. Here the CDR3 DNA reads TGTGCCAGCAGCCGGGAACTAGCGGACAATGAGCAGTTCTTC.

The CDR3: CASSLDQGSLNEQFF. The CDR3 bases are TGCGCCAGCAGCTTGGATCAGGGATCCCTCAATGAGCAGTTCTTC. This sequence joins TRBV5-1 and TRBJ2-1, with D perhaps TRBD1 (5 bases). The CDR3 is made up of 15 amino acids. Germline V gene lookup returns CDR1 SGHRS and CDR2 YFSETQ. V lost 0 bases to trimming and J lost 6 bases, with 13 bases between them.

The chain recombines TRBV7-2 with TRBJ2-7; D is ambiguous. Germline lookup yields CDR1 SGHTA and CDR2 FQGNSA. CDR3 length: 15 residues. V lost 5 bases and J 0 bases, leaving 14 bases between the germline ends. The CDR3 here is CASSPEDASSYEQYF. CDR3 sequence (DNA): TGTGCCAGCAGCCCAGAGGACGCGAGCTCCTACGAGCAGTACTTC.

This clone was detected only once. The chain couples TRBV2 to TRBJ1-5; no clear D gene. The V end was cut by 5 bases, the J end by 4 bases, with 12 bases between. Germline V gene sequence: CDR1 SNHLY, CDR2 FYNNEI. This CDR3 is built from 14 residues. CDR3 in amino acids: CASSFASQNQPQHF. The CDR3 DNA follows: TGTGCCAGCAGTTTTGCTAGCCAGAATCAGCCCCAGCATTTT.

This chain links TRBV18 with TRBJ1-2, with a weak D call TRBD1 (6 bases). The V and J ends lost 3 bases and 1 base respectively, with 12 bases between them. The CDR3 has 15 residues. Germline V gene sequence: CDR1 KGHSH, CDR2 LQKENI. CDR3 sequence reads: CASSPGTSNNYGYTF. CDR3 sequence (DNA): TGTGCCAGCTCACCGGGGACATCCAATAACTATGGCTACACCTTC.

The DNA for the CDR3 is TGTGCCAGCAGTGGCTCCGGGACAGGGGGTGGCTACACCTTC. It yields the protein CASSGSGTGGGYTF. J is TRBJ1-2 and V is TRBV6-6, with 11 bases identical to TRBD1. The CDR3 spans 14 residues. V shed 5 bases and J 7 bases; nucleotides not matched to a gene: 6. CDR1 and CDR2 from the germline V gene are MNHNY and SVGAGI (reference sequence).

The gene calls are TRBV28 and TRBJ2-3; TRBD2 aligns across 8 bases. Trimming took 3 bases from V and 2 from J; bases not matched to a gene: 4. This CDR3 comprises 15 residues. Germline CDR1 is MDHEN and CDR2 is SYDVKM. Here the CDR3 reads CASSLGSGTTDTQYF. The CDR3 DNA reads as TGTGCCAGCAGTTTGGGTAGCGGGACCACAGATACGCAGTATTTT.